What follows is one T cell receptor (beta chain) and its context. The antigen it binds to is not known. No base quality information exists; no much larger clone differs at one position. Peripheral blood CD8+ and CD4+ T cells from healthy donors, Susac syndrome patients and multiple sclerosis patients were profiled using high-throughput TCR beta sequencing. The Susac syndrome patients fulfilled recently defined diagnostic criteria for either definite or probable disease. CD8+ TEMRA cells were enriched by FACS, while bulk CD8+ and CD4+ T cells were purified by magnetic negative isolation. Blood was collected in EDTA tubes and processed within 24 hours, with PBMCs isolated through density gradient centrifugation. PBMCs intended for TCR sequencing were cryopreserved in liquid nitrogen and thawed later in a water bath at 37 degrees C. The sorted or isolated CD4+, CD8+ and CD8+ TEMRA cells had a purity of 90% or higher.

RNA was extracted using the RNeasy kit, and 0.5 to 1 microgram was reverse transcribed with random hexamers. The immunoSEQ multiplex PCR assay, which covers 54 Vbeta and 13 Jbeta segments, was used to amplify TCR beta CDR3 regions. To correct PCR amplification bias, a synthetic template baseline was used for both primer optimization and computational correction. The source study handled its data this way. Reads were assigned to V, D and J genes according to IMGT and analyzed in immunoSEQ Analyzer, with only productive sequences retained. Clonality was computed as one minus Shannon entropy normalized by log2 of the number of productive unique sequences. For each patient and control, public and private clones were evaluated within the 100 most prevalent clones. Susac-specific clones were defined as absent from healthy and MS cohorts, 850 to 1,300 published viral clones and other ImmuneACCESS disease sequences. TCRdb reanalyzed the raw reads on its own, using fastp at Q25 for trimming and MiXCR for clone calling, and kept in-frame beta chains. Rows matching on CDR3 protein sequence are summarized as one entry with the most common DNA and genes. Here the V and J calls rest on TCRdb's processing, not on the authors' analysis. In all, the sample holds 150,000 to 180,000 distinct CDR3 sequences, and approximately 95% of those were seen once. Roughly 0.16% of the sample is in the top ten clones.

The data originate from a study of CD8 T cells in Susac syndrome (dated by TCRdb to the late 2010s). With respect to the entire study: Of the Susac syndrome patients who were sequenced, about eight were in clinical remission while five or six had clinically active disease. At blood withdrawal, Susac syndrome patients were therapy-naive, treated with corticosteroids (with IVIg additionally given to some), or treated with IVIg alone. Repertoire sequencing was used to test whether CD8+ T cell activation and differentiation in Susac syndrome was antigen driven. The study at large found these results: The CD4+ T cell repertoire of patients with Susac syndrome showed no detectable clonal expansion. The number of individuals in the TCR sequencing and HLA analysis was acknowledged as relatively small.

Trimming removed 2 bases from V and 0 bases from J, leaving 7 bases between the germline ends. The CDR3 runs 14 amino acids, cysteine and phenylalanine included. CDR3 DNA only is kept here, 42 bases in frame from base 1. Reading the germline V gene gives CDR1 SGHTA and CDR2 FQGNSA. This sequence originates from a human donor with Susac syndrome. Sequenced: CD4+ T cells from PBMCs. The chain couples TRBV7-2 to TRBJ1-2; the D gene is possibly TRBD1, with 5 bases matching. The CDR3 is CASSLQTANYGYTF. The sequenced DNA: TGTGCCAGCAGCTTACAGACAGCTAACTATGGCTACACCTTC.